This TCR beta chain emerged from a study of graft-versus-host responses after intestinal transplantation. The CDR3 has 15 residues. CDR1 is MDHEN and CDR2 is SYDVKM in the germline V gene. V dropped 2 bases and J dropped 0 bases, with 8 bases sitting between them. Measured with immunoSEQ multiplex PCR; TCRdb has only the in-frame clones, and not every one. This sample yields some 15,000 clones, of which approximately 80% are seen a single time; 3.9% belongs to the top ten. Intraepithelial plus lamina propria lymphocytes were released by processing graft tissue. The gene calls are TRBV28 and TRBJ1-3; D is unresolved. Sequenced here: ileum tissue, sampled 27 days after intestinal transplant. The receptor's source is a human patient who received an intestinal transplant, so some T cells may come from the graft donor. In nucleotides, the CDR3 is TGTGCCAGCAGTTTAGGGAGGTACTCTGGAAACACCATATATTTT. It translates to CASSLGRYSGNTIYF.